This T cell receptor (beta chain) was captured in a study of blood T cell repertoires in COVID-19. The CDR3 consists of 13 residues. The V end was cut by 2 bases, the J end by 5 bases, with 10 bases between. CDR1 is SGHRS, CDR2 YFSETQ, per germline. TCRdb keeps only in-frame clones here, not all; method: immunoSEQ multiplex PCR. Here the sample spans some 410,000 clones, 88% being singletons. The V call is TRBV5-1, the J call TRBJ2-5; D is possibly TRBD1 (5 bases). Material for sequencing was PBMCs or T cells enriched from blood (not recorded which). The sequence was collected from a woman in her 30s with acute COVID-19. The CDR3 DNA follows: TGCGCCAGCAGCTTTAGGGGATTCGAGACCCAGTACTTC. Encoded protein: CASSFRGFETQYF.